Sequencing of this T cell receptor (beta chain) was carried out in a study of blood T cell repertoires in COVID-19. Study overall: PBMCs, B-cell-depleted T cells, or T cells provided the cDNA or gDNA that made up the material.

Clones were read by immunoSEQ multiplex PCR, and TCRdb kept only the in-frame ones, dropping some. The table has 50,000 or so clones, roughly 86% seen once. Germline assignment: CDR1 MNHEY and CDR2 SMNVEV (reference sequence). The trim removed 4 bases at V and 9 bases at J, leaving 15 bases unmatched. The CDR3 consists of 18 residues. J is TRBJ2-1 and V is TRBV27; TRBD2 agrees at 13 bases. The sequence derives from a woman older than 75 with acute or convalescent COVID-19. The sample consisted of peripheral blood. This CDR3 is CASSSTRTSGGLVGEQFF. CDR3 DNA sequence: TGTGCCAGCAGTTCTACCCGGACTAGCGGGGGCTTGGTGGGTGAGCAGTTCTTC.